These 10 T cell receptor beta chains originate from one sample sequenced in a study of blood T cells in healthy people across ages. Then a second PCR, running roughly 6 to 12 cycles, was carried out with a sample-barcoded 5' primer and a J-beta primer mix. TCRdb re-derived calls from the 5' RACE reads in MiXCR, one entry per CDR3 protein. The sample includes about 1,500,000 distinct CDR3 sequences, roughly 30% of them seen just once. Sample: blood. The receptors come from a woman aged 25 to 39 in good health.

Details on this clonotype: The junction departs from germline at one end; a sequencing error may be responsible. The rearrangement joins TRBV5-1 to TRBJ2-6; possibly TRBD1 or TRBD2 for D (5 bases each). This CDR3 has 13 residues. Germline V gene lookup returns CDR1 SGHRS and CDR2 YFSETQ. Here the CDR3 reads CASSPTGANVLIF. Written as DNA, the CDR3 is TGCGCCAGCAGCCCGACCGGGGCCAACGTCCTGATTTTC.

Points on this clonotype: The junction departs from germline at one end; a sequencing error may be responsible. This chain uses TRBV4-3 with TRBJ1-6, with 10 bases aligning to TRBD1. This CDR3 has 16 amino acids. The V gene's germline CDR1 is LGHNA and CDR2 YSLEER. The CDR3 nucleotides read TGCGCCAGCAGCCAAGATCGGGACAGGGGCAATTCACCCCCCCACTTT. Translated: CASSQDRDRGNSPPHF.

The chain has TRBV20-1 and TRBJ2-3; a possible D gene is TRBD2 (5 bases). The CDR3 contains 15 residues. The germline V gene encodes CDR1 DFQATT and CDR2 SNEGSKA (reference sequence). Trimming stripped 4 bases from V and 2 bases from J, with 16 bases between. The DNA of the CDR3 is TGCAGTGCTAAAGGACTGAAAACACCCACAGATACGCAGTATTTT. It translates to CSAKGLKTPTDTQYF.

Only a few counts were recorded for this clonotype. V gene TRBV5-1 combines with J gene TRBJ2-3; D uncertain. CDR1 SGHRS and CDR2 YFSETQ come from the germline V gene. V lost 0 bases and J 2 bases, leaving 7 bases between the germline ends. CDR3 length: 14 residues. CDR3 protein: CASSLEPYTDTQYF. For the CDR3, the DNA is TGCGCCAGCAGCTTGGAGCCTTACACAGATACGCAGTATTTT. Looking up the rest from reference TRBV5-1 and TRBJ2-3 gives the full variable domain: KAGVTQTPRYLIKTRGQQVTLSCSPISGHRSVSWYQQTPGQGLQFLFEYFSETQRNKGNFPGRFSGRQFSNSRSEMNVSTLELGDSALYLCASSLEPYTDTQYFGPGTRLTVL.

This clonotype was seen at least ten times. The gene calls are TRBV6-5 and TRBJ2-3; D is uncertain. This CDR3 comprises 11 residues. Germline values: CDR1 MNHEY, CDR2 SVGAGI. V was clipped by 10 bases and J by 9 bases, with 14 bases between them. The DNA of the CDR3 is TGTGCCACCAAATCACCCGTGACGCAGTATTTT. This translates into CATKSPVTQYF.

The V and J genes are TRBV6-2 or TRBV6-3 and TRBJ1-2, with D hard to call. The CDR3 extends over 13 amino acids. Germline V gene data show CDR1 as MNHEY and CDR2 as SVGEGT. The V and J ends lost 5 bases and 0 bases respectively, with 7 bases between them. The DNA for the CDR3 is TGTGCCAGCAGTCCCAATTCTAACTATGGCTACACCTTC. This sequence encodes CASSPNSNYGYTF.

This clonotype appeared a few times. This sequence joins TRBV4-1 and TRBJ2-1; perhaps D is TRBD1 or TRBD2 (5 bases each). Trimming pared 0 bases from V and 6 bases from J, leaving 12 bases between. This CDR3 has 15 residues. In germline, CDR1 is MGHRA, CDR2 YSYEKL. In DNA form, the CDR3 reads TGCGCCAGCAGCCAAGAACCGGGGCCAATCAATGAGCAGTTCTTC. This gives the protein CASSQEPGPINEQFF.

This clonotype was seen many times. The V and J genes are TRBV9 and TRBJ2-1; possibly TRBD2 for D (5 bases). There are 12 residues in the CDR3. Germline CDR1 and CDR2: SGDLS and YYNGEE. The germline V and J ends were trimmed by 2 bases and 5 bases, with 5 bases remaining between them. CDR3 loop: CASSVRDNEQFF. In DNA form, the CDR3 reads TGTGCCAGCAGCGTGCGGGACAATGAGCAGTTCTTC.

This clonotype was seen a handful of times. V and J are TRBV3-1 and TRBJ1-2, with a tentative D call TRBD1 (5 bases). Deletions cut 0 bases from V and 7 bases from J, with 15 bases between. The CDR3 spans 15 residues. In germline, CDR1 is LGHDT, CDR2 YNNKEL (reference sequence). The CDR3 DNA follows: TGTGCCAGCAGCCAAGAAGGGGCCGGGAATTCTGGCTACACCTTC. As protein: CASSQEGAGNSGYTF. Using reference TRBV3-1 and TRBJ1-2 for the parts outside the CDR3, the full variable domain is DTAVSQTPKYLVTQMGNDKSIKCEQNLGHDTMYWYKQDSKKFLKIMFSYNNKELIINETVPNRFSPKSPDKAHLNLHINSLELGDSAVYFCASSQEGAGNSGYTFGSGTRLTVV.

About this clonotype itself: This may be a read error: a much more frequent sequence differs by one nucleotide. Here the CDR3 reads CASRMGERYNEQYF. The CDR3 bases are TGCGCCAGCAGGATGGGGGAGCGGTACAATGAGCAGTACTTC. The gene calls are TRBV5-1 and TRBJ2-5; either TRBD1 or TRBD2 may fit D (5 bases each). The CDR3 is 14 residues long. V was cut by 5 bases and J by 11 bases, with 22 bases left in between. Germline CDR1 and CDR2: SGHRS and YFSETQ.